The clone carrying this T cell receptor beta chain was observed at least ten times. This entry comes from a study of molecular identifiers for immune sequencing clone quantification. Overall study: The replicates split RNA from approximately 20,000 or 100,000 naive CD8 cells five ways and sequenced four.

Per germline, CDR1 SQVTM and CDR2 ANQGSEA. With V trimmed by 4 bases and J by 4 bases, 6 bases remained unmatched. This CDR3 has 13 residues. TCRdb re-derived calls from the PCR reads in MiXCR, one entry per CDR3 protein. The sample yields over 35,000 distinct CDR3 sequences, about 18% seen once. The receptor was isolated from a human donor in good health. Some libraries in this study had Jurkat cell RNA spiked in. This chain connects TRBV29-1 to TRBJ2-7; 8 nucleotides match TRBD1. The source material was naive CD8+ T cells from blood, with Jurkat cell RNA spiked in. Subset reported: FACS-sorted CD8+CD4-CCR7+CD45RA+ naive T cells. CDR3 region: CSVGGTGLYEQYF. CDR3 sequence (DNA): TGCAGCGTTGGTGGGACAGGTCTTTACGAGCAGTACTTC.